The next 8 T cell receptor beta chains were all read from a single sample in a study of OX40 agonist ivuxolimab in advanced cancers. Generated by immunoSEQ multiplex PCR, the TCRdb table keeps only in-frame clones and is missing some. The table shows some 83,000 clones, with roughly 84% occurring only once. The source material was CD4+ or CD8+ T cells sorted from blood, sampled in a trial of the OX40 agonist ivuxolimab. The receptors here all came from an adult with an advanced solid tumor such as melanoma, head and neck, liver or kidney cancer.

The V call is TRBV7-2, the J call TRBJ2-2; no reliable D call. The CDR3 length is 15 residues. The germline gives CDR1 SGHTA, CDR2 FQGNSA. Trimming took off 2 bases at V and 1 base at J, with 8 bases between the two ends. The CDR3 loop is CASSLQSVNTGELFF. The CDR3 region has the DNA TGTGCCAGCAGCTTACAGAGTGTGAACACCGGGGAGCTGTTTTTT.

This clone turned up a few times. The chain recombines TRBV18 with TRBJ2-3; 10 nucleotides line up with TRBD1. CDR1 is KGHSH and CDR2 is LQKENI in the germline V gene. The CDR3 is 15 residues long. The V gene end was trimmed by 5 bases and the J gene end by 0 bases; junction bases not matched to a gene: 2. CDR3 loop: CASSSGQGSTDTQYF. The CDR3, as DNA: TGTGCCAGCTCATCGGGACAGGGGAGCACAGATACGCAGTATTTT.

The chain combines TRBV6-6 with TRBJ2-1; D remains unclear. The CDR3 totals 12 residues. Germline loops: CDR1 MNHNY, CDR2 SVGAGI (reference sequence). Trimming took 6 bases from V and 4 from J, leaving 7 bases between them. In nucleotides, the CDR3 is TGTGCCAGCAGCCGAGCATACAATGAGCAGTTCTTC. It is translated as CASSRAYNEQFF.

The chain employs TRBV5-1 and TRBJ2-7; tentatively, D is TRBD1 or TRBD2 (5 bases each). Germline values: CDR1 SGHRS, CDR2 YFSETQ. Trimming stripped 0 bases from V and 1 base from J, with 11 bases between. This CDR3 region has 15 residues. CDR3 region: CASSLVAGSSYEQYF. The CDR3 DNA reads TGCGCCAGCAGCTTGGTGGCAGGGAGTTCCTACGAGCAGTACTTC. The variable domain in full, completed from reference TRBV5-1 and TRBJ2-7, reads KAGVTQTPRYLIKTRGQQVTLSCSPISGHRSVSWYQQTPGQGLQFLFEYFSETQRNKGNFPGRFSGRQFSNSRSEMNVSTLELGDSALYLCASSLVAGSSYEQYFGPGTRLTVT.

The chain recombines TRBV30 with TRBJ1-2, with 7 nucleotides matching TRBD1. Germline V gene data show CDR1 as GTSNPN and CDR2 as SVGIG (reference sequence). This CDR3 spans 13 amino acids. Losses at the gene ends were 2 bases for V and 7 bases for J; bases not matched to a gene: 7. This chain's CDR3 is CAWSRRGGSGYTF. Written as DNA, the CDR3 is TGTGCCTGGAGTAGGCGAGGGGGCAGTGGCTACACCTTC.

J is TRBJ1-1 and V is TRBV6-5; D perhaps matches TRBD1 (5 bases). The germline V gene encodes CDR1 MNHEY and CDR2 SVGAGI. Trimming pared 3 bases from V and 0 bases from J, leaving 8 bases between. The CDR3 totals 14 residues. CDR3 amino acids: CASSYLQVNTEAFF. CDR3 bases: TGTGCCAGCAGTTATTTACAGGTGAACACTGAAGCTTTCTTT.

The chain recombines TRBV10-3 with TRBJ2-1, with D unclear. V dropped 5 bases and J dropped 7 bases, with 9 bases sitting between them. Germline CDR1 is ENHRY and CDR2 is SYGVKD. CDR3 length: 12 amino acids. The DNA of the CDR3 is TGTGCCATCAGTCAGATGGAGAATGAGCAGTTCTTC. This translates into CAISQMENEQFF.

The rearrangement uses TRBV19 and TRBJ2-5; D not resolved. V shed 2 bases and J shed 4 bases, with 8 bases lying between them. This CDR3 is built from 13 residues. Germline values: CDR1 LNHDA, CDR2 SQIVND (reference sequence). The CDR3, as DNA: TGTGCCAGTAGTATAAAGCGCCGAGAGACCCAGTACTTC. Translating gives CASSIKRRETQYF.